This T cell receptor beta chain was documented in a study of vaccination effects on CD4 cells after COVID-19. The CDR3 has 12 residues. The V gene lost 3 bases and the J gene lost 5 bases, with 7 bases spanning the gap. Before sequencing took place, the ViraFEST assay used viral peptide pools to expand antigen-specific CD4+ T cells. It was after approximately 11 days of culture that CD4+ T cells were isolated. The vaccine recipients had no prior SARS-CoV-2 infection, with negative nucleocapsid antibodies. Each well held some 2 million PBMC cultured with 7.5 to 10 ug/ml peptides and 10 IU/ml IL-2. Points from the study as a whole: Healthy vaccinees had only 1 of 255 vaccine-induced clones cross-react with common cold coronaviruses.

Comment on this clone: Its antigen remains unidentified.

Clones were sequenced by immunoSEQ multiplex PCR, and TCRdb holds only the in-frame ones, with some missing. The data show over 30,000 clones, under 70% seen once. The TCR comes from a human donor who received a COVID-19 vaccine. The starting material was CD4+ T cells from PBMCs cultured with SARS-CoV-2 spike peptides, obtained before COVID-19 vaccination. The chain is built from TRBV12-3 or TRBV12-4 and TRBJ1-1; D gene uncertain. CDR3 loop: CASSFVRTEAFF. DNA of the CDR3: TGTGCCAGCAGTTTTGTCCGTACTGAAGCTTTCTTT.